The 8 T cell receptor beta chains in this list originate from one sample, sequenced in a study of response to subunit inactivated influenza vaccine. TCRdb reprocessed the RT-PCR reads with MiXCR, giving one entry per CDR3 protein. The table records roughly 650,000 distinct CDR3 sequences, approximately 14% of them present only once. This material consisted of PBMCs from blood, taken 11 to 12 days after vaccination. Receptor source: a man aged 50 or older who received an inactivated influenza vaccine.

This clonotype was seen a handful of times. The CDR3 DNA is TGCGCCAGCAGATCAATACCGGGACAGCAAGAGACCCAGTACTTC. Translation gives CASRSIPGQQETQYF. This chain uses TRBV5-1 with TRBJ2-5; 7 bases match TRBD1. Germline loops: CDR1 SGHRS, CDR2 YFSETQ. V shed 5 bases, J shed 2 bases, and the junction held 9 bases outside the gene matches. This CDR3 is built from 15 residues.

This sequence joins TRBV15 and TRBJ2-1; 14 nucleotides line up with TRBD2. Per germline, CDR1 LNHNV and CDR2 YYDKDF (reference sequence). With V trimmed by 2 bases and J by 9 bases, 9 bases remained unmatched. The CDR3 covers 17 residues. In DNA form, the CDR3 reads TGTGCCACCAGCAGACGACCTTGGACTAGCGGGGGGATTGAGCAGTTCTTC. Protein sequence: CATSRRPWTSGGIEQFF.

This clonotype has more than one count but fewer than ten. The chain combines TRBV12-3 or TRBV12-4 with TRBJ2-4, with 7 bases that match TRBD1. This CDR3 contains 16 residues. After removal of 6 bases from V and 4 bases from J, the junction contained 12 bases not matched to a gene. The CDR3 DNA reads TGTGCCAGCAGCCCCAGGGGGTGGGCTATAAAAAACATTCAGTACTTC. This codes for CASSPRGWAIKNIQYF.

This clonotype came up a few times. The rearrangement uses TRBV28 and TRBJ1-5; D gene uncertain. The CDR3 is made up of 12 amino acids. Germline V CDR1 and CDR2: MDHEN, SYDVKM. V was trimmed by 5 bases and J by 3 bases, leaving 5 bases between them. CDR3 residues: CASSAYNQPQHF. The CDR3 coding sequence is TGTGCCAGCAGTGCATACAATCAGCCCCAGCATTTT.

The chain carries TRBV20-1 and TRBJ2-7, with 7 bases matching TRBD2. The CDR3 sequence is 17 residues long. Trimming took 1 base from V and 4 from J; bases not matched to a gene: 16. Looked up from germline, CDR1 is DFQATT and CDR2 is SNEGSKA (reference sequence). The CDR3 DNA follows: TGCAGTGCTAGAGGGGGGACTACCCGAAATCTAAATTACGAGCAGTACTTC. Encoded protein: CSARGGTTRNLNYEQYF.

The J gene is TRBJ2-3, the V gene TRBV5-1, with TRBD2 matching over 10 bases. Per the germline V gene, CDR1 is SGHRS and CDR2 is YFSETQ. After removal of 0 bases from V and 2 bases from J, the junction contained 9 bases not matched to a gene. The CDR3 is 18 residues long. The CDR3 DNA follows: TGCGCCAGCAGCTTGGGGGCTAGCGGGAGTGGTTTCACAGATACGCAGTATTTT. It codes for CASSLGASGSGFTDTQYF.

The chain carries TRBV4-2 and TRBJ2-1; TRBD2 agrees at 16 bases. The CDR3 length is 15 residues. Trimming removed 11 bases from V and 9 bases from J; junction bases left unmatched: 10. The germline V gene encodes CDR1 LGHNA and CDR2 YNFKEQ. The CDR3 reads CAATVGLAGGGEQFF. CDR3 nucleotide sequence: TGTGCCGCGACCGTGGGACTAGCGGGAGGGGGTGAGCAGTTCTTC.

This clonotype was seen once. The chain recombines TRBV9 with TRBJ2-2, with 9 bases lining up with TRBD1. Germline CDR1 is SGDLS and CDR2 is YYNGEE. The CDR3 contains 16 residues. V shed 4 bases, J shed 4 bases, and the junction held 8 bases outside the gene matches. Here the CDR3 reads CASSPGTGQGTGELFF. The CDR3 DNA reads as TGTGCCAGCAGCCCTGGGACAGGGCAGGGCACCGGGGAGCTGTTTTTT.